This T cell receptor (beta chain) was documented in a study of T cells in Graves' hyperthyroidism and ophthalmopathy. Patients were excluded because of uncontrolled infection, other autoimmune disease, pregnancy or lactation. Authors of the study amplified TCR beta CDR3 regions from RNA transcripts. First-round RT-PCR targeting the TCR CDR3 was performed with the HTBI primer set. TCRdb fed the multiplex PCR reads into MiXCR, producing one record per CDR3 protein. The data contain fewer than 650,000 distinct CDR3 sequences, 40% to 50% of them seen just once; the ten biggest clones take up around 44%. Deletions cut 8 bases from V and 0 bases from J, with 14 bases between. Germline loops: CDR1 SQVTM, CDR2 ANQGSEA. CDR3 length: 14 amino acids. This clonotype was counted a few times.

The chain has TRBV29-1 and TRBJ1-3; D is unresolved. Input material: peripheral blood or thyroid tissue (not recorded which). The receptor's source is an adult woman with Graves' disease, either hyperthyroidism or ophthalmopathy (not recorded which). The CDR3 loop reads CSTSGSLSGNTIYF. As DNA, the CDR3 is TGCAGCACGTCCGGGTCCCTCTCTGGAAACACCATATATTTT.